Following are 10 T cell receptor beta chains from one sample sequenced in a study of cytomegalovirus exposure and HLA in healthy donors. Some clones are missing from TCRdb's copy, which holds only in-frame ones; the method was immunoSEQ multiplex PCR. This sample has 280,000 or so clones, with around 89% found just once. Sequencing input: PBMCs. The receptors were gathered from a woman aged 18-35 years in good health and CMV-seronegative.

The rearrangement links TRBV6-1 to TRBJ2-3; weak D call: TRBD2 (6 bases). The CDR3 is made up of 14 amino acids. V dropped 10 bases and J dropped 0 bases, with 14 bases sitting between them. Germline assignment: CDR1 MNHNS and CDR2 SASEGT. CDR3 loop: CATRDSPSTDTQYF. The CDR3 region has the DNA TGTGCCACCAGGGACTCCCCTAGCACAGATACGCAGTATTTT.

This sequence joins TRBV9 and TRBJ1-1, with D possibly TRBD1 on 5 matching bases. Germline V gene sequence: CDR1 SGDLS, CDR2 YYNGEE. The length of the CDR3 is 12 residues. Trimming pared 2 bases from V and 9 bases from J, leaving 11 bases between. This CDR3 reads CASSVEGDQAFF. DNA for the CDR3: TGTGCCAGCAGCGTGGAAGGGGATCAAGCTTTCTTT.

The rearrangement links TRBV7-3 to TRBJ2-1; possibly TRBD2 for D (5 bases). Germline V gene lookup returns CDR1 SGHTA and CDR2 FQGTGA. Trimming shortened V by 5 bases and J by 10 bases, and 18 bases separated the two germline ends. The CDR3 consists of 14 residues. CDR3 loop: CASSASTRYSEQFF. The DNA for the CDR3 is TGTGCCAGCAGCGCTTCAACTAGATATAGCGAGCAGTTCTTC.

The chain uses TRBV11-2 and TRBJ2-7, with 8 bases that match TRBD1. Trimming at V came to 1 base and at J to 3 bases, leaving 2 bases not matched to a gene. This CDR3 has 14 amino acids. Germline CDR1 reads SGHAT; CDR2 reads FQNNGV. The CDR3 region is CASSLGTGGYEQYF. The DNA for the CDR3 is TGTGCCAGCAGCTTAGGTACAGGGGGCTACGAGCAGTACTTC.

The chain is built from TRBV6-1 and TRBJ2-2; 7 nucleotides agree with TRBD1. With V trimmed by 8 bases and J by 6 bases, 9 bases remained unmatched. The CDR3 is made up of 14 amino acids. Germline values: CDR1 MNHNS, CDR2 SASEGT. As DNA, the CDR3 is TGTGCCAGCCGTGTCCAGCAGGGGGCCGGGGAGCTGTTTTTT. This gives the protein CASRVQQGAGELFF.

The chain recombines TRBV7-8 with TRBJ1-1, with D possibly matching TRBD1 (5 bases). CDR1 is SGHVS and CDR2 is FQNEAQ in the germline V gene. The CDR3 totals 15 residues. Trimming shortened V by 5 bases and J by 6 bases, and 19 bases separated the two germline ends. The chain's CDR3 is CASSLIRGVVAEAFF. The CDR3 DNA is TGTGCCAGCAGCCTAATACGGGGGGTGGTCGCTGAAGCTTTCTTT.

This clone was found once. This chain links TRBV5-1 with TRBJ2-7; 13 bases are a match to TRBD2. CDR3 length: 15 residues. After removal of 4 bases from V and 2 bases from J, the junction contained 3 bases not matched to a gene. The germline V gene encodes CDR1 SGHRS and CDR2 YFSETQ. For the CDR3, the DNA is TGCGCCAGCAGCGCGGGGACTAGCGGGACCTACGAGCAGTACTTC. It encodes CASSAGTSGTYEQYF.

The chain joins TRBV10-3 to TRBJ2-7; 7 nucleotides align to TRBD2. In germline, CDR1 is ENHRY, CDR2 SYGVKD. J was trimmed by 4 bases and V by 7 bases; bases with no gene match: 10. The CDR3 is 14 residues long. CDR3 region: CAITDTGGPYEQYF. Here the CDR3 DNA reads TGTGCCATCACCGACACGGGGGGTCCTTACGAGCAGTACTTC.

The chain carries TRBV19 and TRBJ2-7; 11 positions agree with TRBD1. In germline, CDR1 is LNHDA, CDR2 SQIVND (reference sequence). The J segment lost 3 bases and the V segment lost 5 bases, leaving 9 bases of the junction unmatched. CDR3 length: 16 residues. Here the CDR3 reads CASSAFTGTGGYEQYF. The CDR3 coding sequence is TGTGCCAGTAGTGCCTTTACCGGGACAGGGGGCTACGAGCAGTACTTC.

The genes are TRBV28 and TRBJ2-3, with a tentative D call TRBD2 (6 bases). The CDR3 sequence is 13 residues long. V was shortened by 5 bases and J by 5 bases, with 11 bases between the two germline ends. The germline V gene has CDR1 MDHEN and CDR2 SYDVKM. CDR3 DNA: TGTGCCAGCAGTGCACTAGCCCAAGATACGCAGTATTTT. This translates into CASSALAQDTQYF.